This TCR beta chain appears in the sequencing data of a study of T cell repertoires in cytomegalovirus infection. This clonotype has a handful of counts. Using its own MiXCR run on the reads, TCRdb lists one record per CDR3 protein. This sample carries about 250,000 distinct CDR3 sequences, over 15% of them seen once, and the ten largest clones take less than 50%. CDR1 is MNHEY and CDR2 is SMNVEV in the germline V gene (reference sequence). V lost 6 bases to trimming and J lost 6 bases, with 14 bases between them. The CDR3 has 13 residues. The source material was CD8+ T cells from PBMCs. V usage is TRBV27 and J usage is TRBJ1-1, with D possibly being TRBD1 (6 bases). This receptor was taken from a human donor in good health (CMV status not recorded). Some clones in this sample may be carry-over from other donors' samples. The CDR3 reads CASSHPGASEAFF. In DNA, the CDR3 is TGTGCCAGCAGCCACCCAGGGGCATCTGAAGCTTTCTTT.